The 19 T cell receptor beta chains given below trace back to one sample, sequenced in a study of shared clonotypes between healthy human individuals. The data were produced by immunoSEQ multiplex PCR, yet TCRdb's version contains in-frame clones alone and is incomplete. Of hundreds of thousands of clones in the sample, about 74% are singletons; the top ten hold around 11%. The sample was PBMCs. The source is a woman aged 40 to 49 in good health. Some clones in this sample may be carry-over from other donors' samples.

The V and J genes are TRBV2 and TRBJ2-5; possibly TRBD2 for D (6 bases). This CDR3 region has 13 residues. V was clipped by 2 bases and J by 5 bases, with 9 bases between them. CDR1 and CDR2 from the germline V gene are SNHLY and FYNNEI. In DNA, the CDR3 is TGTGCCAGCAGTGAATCGCGGGATGAGACCCAGTACTTC. Translation: CASSESRDETQYF.

A remark on this clone: Since a much larger clone is just one base distant, this may be a read error. Other nucleotide sequences in the sample specify the same CDR3. V and J are TRBV7-2 and TRBJ2-7, with D possibly matching TRBD1 (5 bases). This CDR3 is 14 amino acids long. Germline V gives CDR1 SGHTA, CDR2 FQGNSA. The chain's CDR3 is CASSLAGPAHEQYF. DNA for the CDR3: TGTGCCAGCAGCTTAGCGGGGCCTGCCCACGAGCAATACTTC.

There are many counts of this clone. The chain links TRBV4-1 to TRBJ2-5; D might be TRBD1 or TRBD2, each matching 5 bases. Judging by the DNA end, TRBJ2-7 fits better; the J call may be wrong. The CDR3 loop spans 16 amino acids. CDR1 is MGHRA and CDR2 is YSYEKL in the germline V gene. The CDR3 DNA reads as TGCGCCAGCAGCCAAGACTCAAGGACGCAGAGGGGCGAGCAGTACTTC. As protein: CASSQDSRTQRGEQYF.

V gene TRBV29-1 combines with J gene TRBJ2-2; 10 bases are shared with TRBD2. CDR3 size: 16 residues. With V trimmed by 7 bases and J by 3 bases, 11 bases remained unmatched. The germline V gene has CDR1 SQVTM and CDR2 ANQGSEA. The CDR3 loop reads CSAGETGLAYTGELFF. The CDR3 nucleotides are TGCAGCGCCGGAGAAACGGGACTAGCGTACACCGGGGAGCTGTTTTTT.

The rearrangement links TRBV18 to TRBJ1-4; 9 positions agree with TRBD1. J lost 10 bases, V lost 1 base, and 7 bases had no gene match. Looked up from germline, CDR1 is KGHSH and CDR2 is LQKENI. This CDR3 contains 15 residues. The CDR3 here is CASSPRSQGAGKLFF. The CDR3, as DNA: TGTGCCAGCTCACCACGGTCACAGGGGGCGGGAAAACTGTTTTTT.

The chain has TRBV6-6 and TRBJ2-5, with D possibly matching TRBD2 (5 bases). Between the trimmed V and J ends, which lost 2 bases and 3 bases, there was a span of 16 bases. This CDR3 is built from 16 residues. CDR1 and CDR2 from the germline V gene are MNHNY and SVGAGI (reference sequence). The CDR3 region is CASSYAAAGIEETQYF. The DNA of the CDR3 is TGTGCCAGCAGTTACGCTGCTGCGGGCATAGAAGAGACCCAGTACTTC.

Concerning this clone itself: This likely stems from a read error, as it lies one base from a far larger clone. In the same sample, other DNA sequences code for this CDR3. This sequence joins TRBV18 and TRBJ1-1; D is possibly TRBD1 (6 bases). The V gene's germline CDR1 is KGHSH and CDR2 LQKENI. The CDR3 extends over 15 amino acids. CDR3 coding DNA: TGTGCCAGCTCACCAAGTTCAGGGGAGAACACTGAAGCTTTCTTC. It translates to CASSPSSGENTEAFF.

The rearrangement links TRBV10-3 to TRBJ1-1; the match to TRBD1 covers 12 bases. The junction had 7 bases not matched to a gene; V was cut back by 6 bases and J by 8 bases. The CDR3 totals 14 residues. Germline CDR1 and CDR2: ENHRY and SYGVKD. The CDR3: CAIRPGQGALEAFF. The DNA for the CDR3 is TGTGCCATCAGACCGGGACAGGGGGCTCTGGAAGCTTTCTTT.

This clone has just one count. The chain employs TRBV6-6 and TRBJ2-1, with 12 bases lining up with TRBD2. Germline assignment: CDR1 MNHNY and CDR2 SVGAGI (reference sequence). Unmatched junction bases numbered 5, after V lost 2 bases and J lost 6 bases. The CDR3 consists of 16 residues. The CDR3 region is CASSYPMTSGGNEQFF. CDR3 bases: TGTGCCAGCAGTTACCCCATGACTAGCGGGGGCAATGAGCAGTTCTTC.

In regard to this clone: Given a far larger clone just one base away, this is likely a sequencing read error. The CDR3 coding sequence is TGCGCCGGCAGCGATACAGAGACCCAGTACTTC. Translation: CAGSDTETQYF. V usage is TRBV5-1 and J usage is TRBJ2-5; no reliable D call. The CDR3 loop spans 11 amino acids. Germline V gene sequence: CDR1 SGHRS, CDR2 YFSETQ. Using reference TRBV5-1 and TRBJ2-5 for the parts outside the CDR3, the full variable domain is KAGVTQTPRYLIKTRGQQVTLSCSPISGHRSVSWYQQTPGQGLQFLFEYFSETQRNKGNFPGRFSGRQFSNSRSEMNVSTLELGDSALYLCAGSDTETQYFGPGTRLLVL.

The J gene is TRBJ2-5, the V gene TRBV5-4; 8 bases match TRBD2. With 2 bases clipped from V and 5 bases from J, the junction kept 8 bases outside the gene matches. There are 15 residues in the CDR3. Germline CDR1 is SGHNT and CDR2 is YYREEE (reference sequence). The CDR3 here is CASSLLAEGGETQYF. The DNA for the CDR3 is TGTGCCAGCAGCTTACTAGCGGAGGGAGGGGAGACCCAGTACTTC.

With respect to this clone: This probably arose from a read error, given a far larger clone one base away. The sample contains more than one DNA sequence encoding this CDR3. The chain carries TRBV29-1 and TRBJ1-1, with D possibly matching TRBD1 (5 bases). This CDR3 contains 15 residues. The V gene's germline CDR1 is SQVTM and CDR2 ANQGSEA. For the CDR3, the DNA is TGCAGTTTCGCCGTCGTGAATAGGGCGGGGACTGAAGCCTTCTTT. This sequence encodes CSFAVVNRAGTEAFF.

With regard to this clone: A read error likely explains this, since a far larger clone differs by one base. The chain links TRBV29-1 to TRBJ2-7; D possibly corresponds to TRBD1 (5 bases). Germline V gene data show CDR1 as SQVTM and CDR2 as ANQGSEA. Trimming removed 5 bases at V and 5 bases at J, with 10 bases between. The CDR3 totals 11 residues. In DNA, the CDR3 is TGCAGCGTTATGACAGTGGACGAGCAGTACTTC. Amino acid sequence: CSVMTVDEQYF.

The V call is TRBV4-3, the J call TRBJ2-3, with 9 bases matching TRBD2. With V trimmed by 1 base and J by 2 bases, 7 bases remained unmatched. Germline V gene sequence: CDR1 LGHNA, CDR2 YSLEER. The CDR3 is 17 residues long. CDR3 coding DNA: TGCGCCAGCAGCCAAGTCCCGTCTAGCGGGAACACAGATACGCAGTATTTT. Amino acid sequence: CASSQVPSSGNTDTQYF.

Concerning this clone: A far larger clone differs by one base, so this is likely a read error. This specimen includes other DNA sequences encoding the same CDR3. The V and J genes are TRBV11-2 and TRBJ2-7; possible D gene TRBD2, 6 bases. The CDR3 extends over 15 amino acids. Germline CDR1 SGHAT, CDR2 FQNNGV. The ends were cut back, 1 base at V and 3 bases at J, with 13 bases in the middle. In DNA, the CDR3 is TGTGCCAGCAGCTTAGCCGTGGCGGGGATCTACGAGCAGTACTTC. Residues: CASSLAVAGIYEQYF.

The rearrangement uses TRBV4-2 and TRBJ1-5; D is possibly TRBD1 (5 bases). The CDR3 contains 14 residues. V lost 3 bases to trimming and J lost 2 bases, with 8 bases between them. CDR1 and CDR2 from the germline V gene are LGHNA and YNFKEQ. CDR3 amino acids: CASSHDRRNQPQHF. DNA of the CDR3: TGTGCCAGCAGCCACGACAGACGCAATCAGCCCCAGCATTTT.

The gene calls are TRBV29-1 and TRBJ2-3; TRBD2 matches 9 bases. The CDR3 runs 14 residues. Germline lookup yields CDR1 SQVTM and CDR2 ANQGSEA. Unmatched junction bases numbered 6, after V lost 4 bases and J lost 4 bases. The CDR3 DNA sequence: TGCAGCGTTGTGGGACTAGCCGGCTCAGATACGCAGTATTTT. As protein: CSVVGLAGSDTQYF.

V gene TRBV7-7 combines with J gene TRBJ2-5, with D perhaps matching TRBD2 (6 bases). This CDR3 comprises 15 residues. V lost 5 bases to trimming and J lost 4 bases, with 17 bases between them. Germline values: CDR1 SSHAT, CDR2 FNYEAQ (reference sequence). The CDR3 protein is CASSPLLGAGETQYF. The CDR3 DNA sequence: TGTGCCAGCAGCCCCCTCCTTGGAGCGGGAGAGACCCAGTACTTC.

V gene TRBV5-5 combines with J gene TRBJ2-7; D uncertain. Germline lookup yields CDR1 SGHKS and CDR2 YYEKEE (reference sequence). CDR3 length: 14 residues. V shed 4 bases and J shed 2 bases, with 13 bases lying between them. For the CDR3, the DNA is TGTGCCAGCAGCCCCCGGACGAAAACCTACGAGCAGTACTTC. Translated: CASSPRTKTYEQYF.